The 8 T cell receptor beta chains reported below all come from one sample, sequenced in a study of response to subunit inactivated influenza vaccine. From the RT-PCR reads, TCRdb called clonotypes with MiXCR, one entry per CDR3 protein. The repertoire holds 500,000 to 600,000 distinct CDR3 sequences, with roughly 8.2% as singletons. Sequenced material: PBMCs from blood, taken less than 30 months after vaccination. These receptors all stem from a man aged 50-75 years who received an inactivated influenza vaccine.

There are many counts of this clonotype. The chain uses TRBV9 and TRBJ2-1; D is perhaps TRBD2 (5 bases). This CDR3 has 13 amino acids. Germline V lookup: CDR1 SGDLS, CDR2 YYNGEE. Trimming stripped 3 bases from V and 7 bases from J, with 11 bases between. DNA of the CDR3: TGTGCCAGCAGCGCCAGTCCGGGAAATGAGCAGTTCTTC. This gives the protein CASSASPGNEQFF.

For this clonotype: Being one base from a much bigger clone, this may be a read error. V and J are TRBV5-1 and TRBJ2-7; a weak D match, TRBD2 (6 bases). The CDR3 has 15 amino acids. Trimming took off 8 bases at V and 3 bases at J, with 21 bases between the two ends. Germline lookup yields CDR1 SGHRS and CDR2 YFSETQ. The CDR3 nucleotides are TGCGCCAGGACCGGAGGGTTGCCTACTTACTACGAGCAGTACTTC. It specifies CARTGGLPTYYEQYF.

This clonotype was counted ten times or more. The chain is built from TRBV28 and TRBJ2-4, with D possibly matching TRBD1 (5 bases). The CDR3 loop spans 14 amino acids. Trimming shortened V by 3 bases and J by 9 bases, and 15 bases separated the two germline ends. Germline CDR1 is MDHEN and CDR2 is SYDVKM. The CDR3 reads CASSFSQASSIQYF. CDR3 DNA: TGTGCCAGCAGTTTTTCACAGGCCAGTAGCATTCAGTACTTC.

This clonotype came up a few times. A junction end diverges from the germline sequence, so it may reflect a read error. The V and J genes are TRBV7-7 and TRBJ2-2; TRBD1 aligns across 7 bases. Germline V gene lookup returns CDR1 SSHAT and CDR2 FNYEAQ (reference sequence). This CDR3 region has 15 residues. CDR3 region: CASSPGTENTGELFF. The CDR3 DNA reads as TGTGCTAGCAGCCCTGGGACAGAAAACACCGGGGAGCTGTTTTTT.

This clonotype has at least ten counts. The chain uses TRBV2 and TRBJ2-1, with unresolved D. This CDR3 comprises 11 residues. The V end was cut by 1 base, the J end by 9 bases, with 4 bases between. In germline, CDR1 is SNHLY, CDR2 FYNNEI. CDR3 nucleotide sequence: TGTGCCAGCAGTGAAGTGGGTGAGCAGTTCTTC. This encodes CASSEVGEQFF.

This clonotype was counted at least ten times. The chain uses TRBV5-1 and TRBJ2-1; D is unclear. Germline CDR1 and CDR2: SGHRS and YFSETQ. Deletions cut 0 bases from V and 6 bases from J, with 7 bases between. The CDR3 is made up of 13 amino acids. The CDR3 DNA sequence: TGCGCCAGCAGCTTGGTGAGCCTCAATGAGCAGTTCTTC. Amino acids: CASSLVSLNEQFF.

This clonotype appeared a few times. J is TRBJ1-2 and V is TRBV12-3 or TRBV12-4; no reliable D call. The V and J ends lost 5 bases and 3 bases respectively, with 10 bases between them. This CDR3 region has 13 residues. DNA for the CDR3: TGTGCCAGCAGTCCTGGGAGCGACTATGGCTACACCTTC. This codes for CASSPGSDYGYTF.

The rearrangement joins TRBV10-3 to TRBJ2-5; D remains ambiguous. Germline V gene sequence: CDR1 ENHRY, CDR2 SYGVKD. The CDR3 loop spans 11 amino acids. Trimming left V 6 bases short and J 5 bases short, with 7 bases between. The CDR3 DNA is TGTGCCATCAGGGGCGCGGAGACCCAGTACTTC. Residues: CAIRGAETQYF.